The next 15 T cell receptor beta chains were all read from a single sample in a study of vaccination effects on CD4 cells after COVID-19. Culture proceeded for approximately 10 days, and CD4+ T cells were then isolated. Every participant took two doses of the BNT162b2 or mRNA-1273 vaccine. No cognate antigen is known for these TCRs. This table comes from immunoSEQ multiplex PCR, and its TCRdb copy is limited to in-frame clones, with some not included. This sample has around 40,000 clones, with approximately 72% found just once. Specimen: CD4+ T cells from PBMCs cultured without peptide, collected after COVID-19 vaccination. These receptor sequences come from a human donor who received a COVID-19 vaccine.

This chain uses TRBV9 with TRBJ2-7, with TRBD2 identical over 8 bases. Germline V gene data show CDR1 as SGDLS and CDR2 as YYNGEE. The ends lost 0 bases at V and 2 bases at J; junction bases unmatched: 1. The CDR3 consists of 14 residues. This CDR3 reads CASSVDGRAYEQYF. Here the CDR3 DNA reads TGTGCCAGCAGCGTAGACGGGAGGGCCTACGAGCAGTACTTC.

This clone occurred once. CDR3 sequence: CASSLLGGGGNEQFF. The CDR3 DNA is TGCGCCAGCAGCTTGTTGGGGGGTGGGGGCAATGAGCAGTTCTTC. The chain employs TRBV5-1 and TRBJ2-1, with TRBD2 as a possible D gene (6 bases). Germline lookup yields CDR1 SGHRS and CDR2 YFSETQ. This CDR3 has 15 amino acids. V was trimmed by 1 base and J by 6 bases, leaving 14 bases between them.

J is TRBJ2-5 and V is TRBV5-1; 11 bases map to TRBD2. The J segment lost 3 bases and the V segment lost 0 bases, leaving 7 bases of the junction unmatched. CDR3 size: 17 residues. Per germline, CDR1 SGHRS and CDR2 YFSETQ. The CDR3: CASSLGASGRSEETQYF. The CDR3 DNA is TGCGCCAGCAGCTTGGGGGCTAGCGGGAGGTCGGAAGAGACCCAGTACTTC.

This clone has only a few counts. The gene calls are TRBV6-4 and TRBJ1-1; D gene unclear. Germline CDR1 is MRHNA and CDR2 is SNTAGT. The CDR3 covers 13 residues. Trimming cost V 5 bases and J 1 base, with 8 bases left between them. For the CDR3, the DNA is TGTGCCAGCAGTCGGGAGAAGAACACTGAAGCTTTCTTT. Translation gives CASSREKNTEAFF.

The rearrangement joins TRBV3-1 (or the pseudogene TRBV3-2) to TRBJ2-1; perhaps TRBD2 as D (6 bases). With 4 bases removed from V and 12 bases from J, the gap between germline ends came to 22 bases. CDR1 is LGHDT, CDR2 YNNKEL, per germline (reference sequence). The CDR3 spans 15 residues. The CDR3 protein is CASSPQSAATAGQFF. For the CDR3, the DNA is TGTGCCAGCAGCCCACAGTCAGCGGCGACAGCGGGGCAGTTCTTC.

This clone was seen a handful of times. The chain has TRBV2 and TRBJ1-1; D unresolved. Between the trimmed V and J ends, which lost 8 bases and 1 base, there was a span of 8 bases. Germline assignment: CDR1 SNHLY and CDR2 FYNNEI. This CDR3 spans 12 amino acids. In DNA, the CDR3 is TGTGCCAGCGTTGTGGGGAACACTGAAGCTTTCTTT. It encodes CASVVGNTEAFF.

The chain recombines TRBV6-1 with TRBJ2-7; D gene uncertain. V was shortened by 0 bases and J by 2 bases, with 5 bases between the two germline ends. The CDR3 runs to 13 residues. The germline CDR1 and CDR2 sequences are MNHNS and SASEGT. CDR3: CASSEASPYEQYF. The CDR3 DNA reads TGTGCCAGCAGTGAAGCGAGTCCCTACGAGCAGTACTTC.

This rearrangement joins TRBV25-1 to TRBJ2-7; 10 bases agree with TRBD2. Germline loops: CDR1 MGHDK, CDR2 SYGVNS. V was clipped by 3 bases and J by 2 bases; unmatched bases: 7. CDR3 length equals 16 residues. The CDR3 DNA sequence: TGTGCCAGCAGTGACCCGGGACTAGCGACGCCCTACGAGCAGTACTTC. It translates to CASSDPGLATPYEQYF.

This clone was counted a few times. The genes are TRBV7-9 and TRBJ2-5, with 9 bases matching TRBD1. The V gene end was trimmed by 3 bases and the J gene end by 7 bases; junction bases not matched to a gene: 9. The CDR3 length is 15 residues. Germline V CDR1 and CDR2: SEHNR, FQNEAQ (reference sequence). CDR3 DNA: TGTGCCAGCAGCTTTTTATCGGACAGGGGTACGACCCAGTACTTC. Its translation is CASSFLSDRGTTQYF.

The J gene is TRBJ1-5, the V gene TRBV29-1; 9 bases line up with TRBD1. V shed 6 bases, J shed 5 bases, and the junction held 5 bases outside the gene matches. The CDR3 consists of 13 residues. The germline V gene encodes CDR1 SQVTM and CDR2 ANQGSEA. CDR3 sequence reads: CSVRQGEDQPQHF. In DNA form, the CDR3 reads TGCAGCGTCAGACAGGGGGAAGATCAGCCCCAGCATTTT.

The chain joins TRBV24-1 to TRBJ2-3; possible D gene TRBD2, 5 bases. Germline V gene lookup returns CDR1 KGHDR and CDR2 SFDVKD. CDR3 length: 12 residues. Trimming took 7 bases from V and 5 from J, leaving 9 bases between them. In nucleotides, the CDR3 is TGTGCCACCAGAACCGGAGGAGATACGCAGTATTTT. Its protein is CATRTGGDTQYF.

Only a few counts were recorded for this clone. The rearrangement links TRBV5-1 to TRBJ1-3; the D gene is possibly TRBD1 (6 bases). The CDR3 runs 16 residues. Trimming left V 2 bases short and J 3 bases short, with 15 bases between. CDR1 is SGHRS, CDR2 YFSETQ, per germline. The CDR3 loop is CASSLGQLNSGNTIYF. The CDR3 nucleotides read TGCGCCAGCAGCTTAGGACAGCTAAATAGTGGAAACACCATATATTTT.

This clone has only a few counts. The chain recombines TRBV19 with TRBJ1-4; tentatively, D is TRBD1 (5 bases). Trimming took off 0 bases at V and 4 bases at J, with 9 bases between the two ends. The germline V gene has CDR1 LNHDA and CDR2 SQIVND (reference sequence). The CDR3 covers 15 residues. In DNA form, the CDR3 reads TGTGCCAGTAGTATAGAGCAGGGAGTTAATGAAAAACTGTTTTTT. Its translation: CASSIEQGVNEKLFF. Full variable domain (remainder filled in from reference TRBV19 and TRBJ1-4): DGGITQSPKYLFRKEGQNVTLSCEQNLNHDAMYWYRQDPGQGLRLIYYSQIVNDFQKGDIAEGYSVSREKKESFPLTVTSAQKNPTAFYLCASSIEQGVNEKLFFGSGTQLSVL.

The V call is TRBV3-1 (or the pseudogene TRBV3-2), the J call TRBJ2-3, with TRBD2 matching over 9 bases. In germline, CDR1 is LGHDT, CDR2 YNNKEL (reference sequence). The ends lost 2 bases at V and 7 bases at J; junction bases unmatched: 16. There are 18 residues in the CDR3. CDR3 DNA: TGTGCCAGCAGCCAAATTCTGGTCTGGCGGGGGGGCCGCAATACGCAGTATTTT. Amino acids: CASSQILVWRGGRNTQYF.

The rearrangement joins TRBV5-1 to TRBJ1-1; D unresolved. Trimming stripped 4 bases from V and 0 bases from J, with 16 bases between. Germline CDR1 is SGHRS and CDR2 is YFSETQ. This CDR3 region has 16 residues. CDR3 amino acids: CASSEGLRHLNTEAFF. The CDR3 coding sequence is TGCGCCAGCAGCGAAGGGCTGCGGCACCTGAACACTGAAGCTTTCTTT.